This TCR beta chain comes out of a study of metastatic and nonmetastatic thyroid tumors. Findings of the study overall: As reported, TCR beta diversity in blood and tumor was significantly higher in malignant thyroid tumors than in benign nodules.

Germline CDR1 reads SGHTA; CDR2 reads FQGNSA. This CDR3 comprises 16 residues. Trimming took 1 base from V and 2 from J, leaving 13 bases between them. As originally analysed: For papillary thyroid cancer, a distant-metastasis classifier was constructed from CDR3 differences observed across clinicopathological groups. TCRdb re-processed the PCR reads through MiXCR. It is TCRdb's table, rather than the study itself, that gives the V and J calls and clone size. The data show approximately 26,000 clones, under 30% seen once. Among the patients, none had received any treatment before thyroid surgery. About this clone: Its antigen remains unknown.

Source material: blood. The chain uses TRBV7-2 and TRBJ2-3, with D maybe TRBD2 (7 bases). This receptor was identified in a female donor with papillary thyroid cancer or a benign thyroid nodule (not recorded which). Some clones in this sample may be carry-over from other donors' samples. The CDR3 nucleotides read TGTGCCAGCAGCTTAGGGCGGGGGCGTTACACAGATACGCAGTATTTT. Amino acids: CASSLGRGRYTDTQYF. Full variable domain (remainder filled in from reference TRBV7-2 and TRBJ2-3): GAGVSQSPSNKVTEKGKDVELRCDPISGHTALYWYRQSLGQGLEFLIYFQGNSAPDKSGLPSDRFSAERTGGSVSTLTIQRTQQEDSAVYLCASSLGRGRYTDTQYFGPGTRLTVL.